These 7 T cell receptor beta chains share one sample of origin, sequenced in a study of technical replicates of blood from several donors. Method: immunoSEQ multiplex PCR; TCRdb's copy keeps in-frame clones and lacks some. The table shows around 74,000 clones, with 65% to 90% occurring only once. Input material: PBMCs. These receptors were taken from a human donor in good health. Some clones in this sample may be carry-over from other donors' samples.

This chain uses TRBV5-1 with TRBJ1-2; 8 nucleotides align to TRBD1. This CDR3 region has 16 residues. V trimming: 4 bases; J trimming: 4 bases; junction bases outside the gene matches: 12. CDR1 SGHRS and CDR2 YFSETQ come from the germline V gene. The CDR3 spells CASSLNGQGGGYGYTF. In DNA form, the CDR3 reads TGCGCCAGCAGCCTTAACGGACAGGGAGGGGGCTATGGCTACACCTTC.

The J gene is TRBJ1-2, the V gene TRBV28, with D perhaps matching TRBD1 (6 bases). This CDR3 is built from 15 residues. In germline, CDR1 is MDHEN, CDR2 SYDVKM. Trimming pared 1 base from V and 1 base from J, leaving 10 bases between. In DNA form, the CDR3 reads TGTGCCAGCAGTTTATACGGGACAAGTAACTATGGCTACACCTTC. This encodes CASSLYGTSNYGYTF.

V and J are TRBV7-2 and TRBJ2-3, with D perhaps TRBD2 (7 bases). Germline loops: CDR1 SGHTA, CDR2 FQGNSA. The CDR3 covers 19 residues. Trimming pared 2 bases from V and 1 base from J, leaving 22 bases between. The CDR3 sequence is CASSLLLKAGAGGTDTQYF. CDR3 nucleotides: TGTGCCAGCAGCTTACTTCTTAAGGCGGGGGCGGGCGGCACAGATACGCAGTATTTT.

The table lists this clone with a few counts. This chain joins TRBV23-1 and TRBJ1-1; perhaps TRBD1 as D (5 bases). TRBV23-1 has ORF status, its function being uncertain. The V end lost 2 bases, the J end lost 7 bases, and 20 bases lay between the germline ends. This CDR3 has 16 residues. CDR3 nucleotide sequence: TGCGCCAGCAGTCAACCGACGACAGACTGCATGTTTGAAGCTTTCTTT. This gives the protein CASSQPTTDCMFEAFF.

The chain is built from TRBV6-1 and TRBJ2-2; the match to TRBD2 covers 11 bases. The CDR3 spans 16 residues. CDR1 and CDR2 (germline): MNHNS, SASEGT. V lost 3 bases to trimming and J lost 5 bases; unmatched junction nucleotides: 5. CDR3 loop: CASSDIAGGHTGELFF. CDR3 DNA sequence: TGTGCCAGCAGTGACATAGCGGGGGGGCATACCGGGGAGCTGTTTTTT.

This rearrangement joins TRBV11-2 to TRBJ1-5; 7 bases are shared with TRBD1. This CDR3 contains 14 residues. Germline-derived CDR1 and CDR2 are SGHAT and FQNNGV. The trim removed 0 bases at V and 4 bases at J, leaving 0 bases unmatched. The CDR3 region is CASSLDRGNQPQHF. CDR3 nucleotide sequence: TGTGCCAGCAGCTTAGACAGGGGGAATCAGCCCCAGCATTTT.

This clone was recorded only once. The rearrangement joins TRBV7-3 to TRBJ1-1; no reliable D call. CDR1 and CDR2 (germline): SGHTA, FQGTGA. The CDR3 spans 15 residues. Between the trimmed V and J ends, which lost 5 bases and 4 bases, there was a span of 17 bases. CDR3 sequence reads: CASSRAGIGLTEAFF. The CDR3 DNA reads as TGTGCCAGCAGCCGCGCGGGGATAGGCCTCACTGAAGCTTTCTTT.